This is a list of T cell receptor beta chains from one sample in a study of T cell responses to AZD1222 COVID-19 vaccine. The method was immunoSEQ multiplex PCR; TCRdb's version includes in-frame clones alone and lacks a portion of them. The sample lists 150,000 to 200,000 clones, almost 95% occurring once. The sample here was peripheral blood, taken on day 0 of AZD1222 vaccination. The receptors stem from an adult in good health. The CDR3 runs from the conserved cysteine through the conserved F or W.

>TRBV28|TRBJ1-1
CASSLSGSVTEAFF
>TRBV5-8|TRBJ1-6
CASSLVRAAVGSPLHF
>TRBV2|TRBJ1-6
CASSELGNSPLHF
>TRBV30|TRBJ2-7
CAWTAGLAGPYEQYF
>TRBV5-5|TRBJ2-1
CASSPKRLAGDNEQFF
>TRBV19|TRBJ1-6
CASSTNGKSPLHF
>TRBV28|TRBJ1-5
CASRPSVIGRLGNQPQHF
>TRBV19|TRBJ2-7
CASSGLAGAHEQYF
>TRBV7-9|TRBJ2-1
CASSGLAGVNEQFF
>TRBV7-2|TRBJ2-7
CASSIAGGPSYEQYF
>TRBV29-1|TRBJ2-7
CSVGFFGGVGWEQYF
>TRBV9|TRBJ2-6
CASTRGPEWSSGANVLTF
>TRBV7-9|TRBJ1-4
CASSPQGTYLNEKLFF
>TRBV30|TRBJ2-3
CASAGGGPRDTQYF
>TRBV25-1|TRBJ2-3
CASSEDTDTQYF
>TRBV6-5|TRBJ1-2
CASSTGTGGDYGYTF
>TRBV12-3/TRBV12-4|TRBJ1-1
CASKDRVTFF
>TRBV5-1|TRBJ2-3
CASSLGGAGGGDTQYF
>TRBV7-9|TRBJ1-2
CASSPRQELYGYTF
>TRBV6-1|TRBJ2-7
CASSEAGTSYEQYF
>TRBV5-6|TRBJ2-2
CASNPYRGGGELFF
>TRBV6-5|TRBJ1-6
CASSLRQGSNSPLHF
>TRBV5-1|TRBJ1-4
CASSRDSGPTNEKLFF
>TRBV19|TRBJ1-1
CASSIPGTILTEAFF